This paragraph reports one T cell receptor (beta chain). Its antigen is still unknown. Nothing much larger sits one base from this clone, and base qualities are not available. Donors formed part of the validation cohort, which comprised some 120 subjects and was distinct from the first cohort of 670 or so subjects. This sample stems from a study of cytomegalovirus exposure and HLA in healthy donors (dated by TCRdb to about 2017). With regard to the full study: The 666 repertoires of the first cohort and the 120 validation repertoires were produced on the same platform, according to a later analysis. The aim of the study was to test whether cataloging public T cell receptors could identify signatures of past pathogen exposure. Besides the first cohort of hundreds of subjects, a separate validation cohort made up of around 120 different subjects was used. To predict cytomegalovirus infection status, the study combined high-throughput TCR immunosequencing, statistical association of individual TCRs with disease status, and machine learning.

Libraries were made using the immunoSEQ multiplex PCR assay. Regarding the original processing steps: A statistical classification framework was built to diagnose cytomegalovirus status from the catalog of TCR beta chain sequences. TCRdb limited this immuneACCESS table to in-frame rearrangements with V and J called. A share of clones is missing; checked studies link under half to unresolved V genes, and the rest is unexplained. V and J calls and clone size are as listed in that table; D and trimming were resolved from the DNA. This sample comprises more than 95,000 clones, about 83% of them detected only once. Jointly, the top ten make up 4% to 6% of the sample. Per the germline V gene, SGHRS is the CDR1 and YFSETQ is the CDR2. From the cysteine through the phenylalanine, the CDR3 covers 13 amino acids. Here the CDR3 DNA is all that survives: 39 bases in frame from base 1. Here V drops 3 bases and J drops 6 bases, and the junction holds 4 bases not matched to any gene.

On the study overall, not on this receptor specifically: In a later analysis, TCRs clustered in the first cohort were found to also tend to co-occur in the 130 or so validation repertoires, with roughly 93% of cluster scores above 0. The classifier was reported to diagnose cytomegalovirus status with high specificity and sensitivity in both the original and validation cohorts. In vitro tests confirmed that three of the cytomegalovirus-associated TCR beta chains recognize cytomegalovirus antigens. A later analysis lacked HLA typing for the validation cohort, so it scored co-occurrence in that cohort across all 110 or so repertoires. Most TCR sequences were observed very rarely across donors, whereas some public TCRs were present in many individuals. The authors suggested that the approach could potentially be extended to other disease states and immunological phenotypes. The study listed approximately 160 TCR beta chains as associated with cytomegalovirus.

Sequencing was carried out using PBMCs. The source of this sequence is a man between 18 and 29 years old in good health and CMV-seronegative. Recombination connected TRBV5-1 to TRBJ2-7; 9 junctional bases match TRBD1. In nucleotides, the sequence is TGCGCCAGCAGCTGGGGGGACAGGGCCGAGCAGTACTTC. The encoded protein is CASSWGDRAEQYF.